This T cell receptor beta chain was identified during a study of cytomegalovirus exposure and HLA in healthy donors. General observations from the study: What was likely a sequencing artifact was a cluster of highly shared sequence variants.

To note about this clone: Its antigen is not identified.

The study ran its PCR with 60 Vbeta and 13 Jbeta primers. The assay was immunoSEQ multiplex PCR, and TCRdb's table has in-frame clones only and misses some. The table shows about 110,000 clones, with about three quarters occurring only once. This CDR3 has 16 amino acids. CDR1 is SGHRS and CDR2 is YFSETQ in the germline V gene. The genes are TRBV5-1 and TRBJ2-5; 8 nucleotides align to TRBD1. The J call may not be correct, given that the DNA end is closer to TRBJ2-7. The receptor was isolated from a woman aged 60-70 years in good health and CMV-seropositive. The material sequenced was PBMCs. The CDR3 nucleotides read TGCGCCAGCAGCCAACTTTGGACAGGGCGACAGGCCGAGCAGTACTTC. Translating gives CASSQLWTGRQAEQYF.